What follows are 29 T cell receptor beta chains derived from one specimen sequenced in a study of tumor and adjacent non-tumor tissue in lung cancer. No cell sorting was done before RNA was extracted from the tissue. TCRbeta libraries were built with three rounds of nested PCR, modified from ARM-PCR. TCRdb ran MiXCR on the multiplex PCR reads and lists one entry per CDR3 protein. The repertoire consists of approximately 90,000 distinct CDR3 sequences, with approximately 57% occurring once and the leading ten covering about 15%. The specimen sequenced was lung tumor tissue. The receptors stem from a man between 65 and 85 years old with non-small cell lung cancer.

On this clonotype itself: A junction boundary mismatches the germline segment, possibly from a read error. V and J are TRBV11-2 and TRBJ2-3, with no clear D. The CDR3 loop spans 14 amino acids. Germline V gene lookup returns CDR1 SGHAT and CDR2 FQNNGV. The CDR3 region has the DNA TGTGCCAACAGCTCGCAGGTGGAGTCGGATACGCAGTATTTT. It yields the protein CANSSQVESDTQYF.

The V call is TRBV7-9, the J call TRBJ2-3; 9 nucleotides align to TRBD2. CDR3 length equals 15 residues. V lost 2 bases and J lost 2; bases outside the gene matches: 2. Germline V gene data show CDR1 as SEHNR and CDR2 as FQNEAQ (reference sequence). The CDR3 DNA reads as TGTGCCAGCAGCTTATCTAGCGGGGCCACAGATACGCAGTATTTT. This codes for CASSLSSGATDTQYF. The full variable domain, completed using reference TRBV7-9 and TRBJ2-3, is DTGVSQNPRHKITKRGQNVTFRCDPISEHNRLYWYRQTLGQGPEFLTYFQNEAQLEKSRLLSDRFSAERPKGSFSTLEIQRTEQGDSAMYLCASSLSSGATDTQYFGPGTRLTVL.

As concerns this clonotype: Germline is not matched at one junction end, which may reflect a read error. The chain links TRBV12-3 or TRBV12-4 to TRBJ1-5, with a possible D match to TRBD1 (5 bases). The CDR3 extends over 12 amino acids. The CDR3 coding sequence is TGTGCCAACCGACAGAGTAATCAACCCCAGCATTTT. It encodes CANRQSNQPQHF.

This clonotype showed up many times. The V call is TRBV5-6, the J call TRBJ2-5; TRBD2 matches at 8 bases. The CDR3 contains 17 residues. Germline V gene data show CDR1 as SGHDT and CDR2 as YYEEEE. With V trimmed by 0 bases and J by 3 bases, 10 bases remained unmatched. The DNA for the CDR3 is TGTGCCAGCAGCTTGGGGATAGCGGGGAGAAGAAAAGAGACCCAGTACTTC. Its translation is CASSLGIAGRRKETQYF.

Of note for this clonotype: The junction differs from germline at one of its ends, possibly a read error. The chain has TRBV29-1 and TRBJ1-2; D is unresolved. Germline CDR1 reads SQVTM; CDR2 reads ANQGSEA. The CDR3 sequence is 12 residues long. CDR3 nucleotide sequence: TGTAGCGTTGATAGCGGCCTCTATGGCTACATCTTC. Translating it yields CSVDSGLYGYIF. Full variable domain (remainder filled in from reference TRBV29-1 and TRBJ1-2): SAVISQKPSRDICQRGTSLTIQCQVDSQVTMMFWYRQQPGQSLTLIATANQGSEATYESGFVIDKFPISRPNLTFSTLTVSNMSPEDSSIYLCSVDSGLYGYIFGSGTRLTVV.

V and J are TRBV29-1 and TRBJ1-2, with D tentatively TRBD1 (5 bases). Germline lookup yields CDR1 SQVTM and CDR2 ANQGSEA. This CDR3 has 12 amino acids. As DNA, the CDR3 is TGCGGCGGGAGGGACGGACATGGCGGCTACACCTTC. It codes for CGGRDGHGGYTF.

In the case of this clonotype: Because the CDR3 is missing its conserved closing phenylalanine or tryptophan, this is likely a read error. The rearrangement joins TRBV10-3 to TRBJ1-5; D is perhaps TRBD1 (5 bases). Germline CDR1 ENHRY, CDR2 SYGVKD. This CDR3 is built from 13 residues. The V and J ends lost 10 bases and 3 bases respectively, with 13 bases between them. This CDR3 is CATGAGDNQPQHL. CDR3 sequence (DNA): TGTGCCACCGGGGCAGGAGACAATCAGCCCCAGCATTTA.

For this clonotype: Because the CDR3 is missing its conserved closing phenylalanine or tryptophan, this is likely a read error. The chain joins TRBV4-1 to TRBJ1-2; no clear D. Germline values: CDR1 MGHRA, CDR2 YSYEKL. Trimming removed 2 bases from V and 8 bases from J, with 15 bases in between. The CDR3 has 14 amino acids. The CDR3: CASSQHRPGGGYTI. CDR3 bases: TGCGCCAGCAGCCAACATCGACCGGGCGGGGGCTACACCATC.

This rearrangement joins TRBV11-3 to TRBJ2-7, with 9 bases aligning to TRBD1. The CDR3 length is 17 residues. Germline assignment: CDR1 SGHNT and CDR2 YENEEA. CDR3 loop: CDISLNSSGTGYVEQYF. CDR3 nucleotide sequence: TGTGACATCAGCCTCAACTCCTCCGGGACAGGGTATGTGGAGCAGTACTTC.

This clonotype was observed once. One end of the junction fails to match germline, which may point to a read error. The rearrangement joins TRBV11-2 to TRBJ2-7; 9 bases line up with TRBD2. This CDR3 region has 17 residues. Germline V gene data show CDR1 as SGHAT and CDR2 as FQNNGV. In nucleotides, the CDR3 is TGTGCCAGCAGCTTAAAACCGGGATTAGCGGGAGTTCGCGAGCAGTACTTT. The encoded protein is CASSLKPGLAGVREQYF.

Ten or more counts support this clonotype. The rearrangement uses TRBV12-3 or TRBV12-4 and TRBJ2-1; 8 positions match TRBD2. The V and J ends lost 4 bases and 13 bases, in that order; junction bases with no gene match: 6. The CDR3 is 12 residues long. The CDR3 here is CASSSIAGRQFF. The CDR3 region has the DNA TGTGCCAGCAGTTCCATAGCGGGACGCCAGTTCTTC.

Regarding this clonotype: The missing conserved phenylalanine or tryptophan at the end of this CDR3 makes a read error likely. The CDR3 sequence: CSGRTGGTGELFL. The CDR3 DNA reads TGCAGCGGACGTACAGGGGGCACCGGGGAGCTGTTTCTT. The chain carries TRBV29-1 and TRBJ2-2; the match to TRBD1 covers 8 bases. This CDR3 contains 13 residues. Trimming removed 7 bases from V and 4 bases from J; junction bases left unmatched: 5. The germline gives CDR1 SQVTM, CDR2 ANQGSEA.

The chain joins TRBV20-1 to TRBJ2-7; TRBD2 matches at 8 bases. Germline V gene data show CDR1 as DFQATT and CDR2 as SNEGSKA (reference sequence). With V trimmed by 6 bases and J by 3 bases, 16 bases remained unmatched. This CDR3 contains 16 residues. The CDR3 sequence is CSASGGPRTSSYEQYF. CDR3 nucleotide sequence: TGCAGTGCCTCAGGTGGTCCGAGGACTAGCAGCTACGAGCAGTACTTC.

On this clonotype: The conserved phenylalanine or tryptophan is not found at the CDR3 terminus, so this likely reflects a read error. This chain connects TRBV29-1 to TRBJ1-1; D gene unclear. There are 15 residues in the CDR3. CDR1 is SQVTM and CDR2 is ANQGSEA in the germline V gene. Trimming stripped 6 bases from V and 3 bases from J, with 20 bases between. The CDR3: CSVRVAAWEDTEAFI. CDR3 DNA: TGCAGCGTACGGGTGGCAGCGTGGGAGGACACTGAAGCTTTCATT.

This sequence joins TRBV10-3 and TRBJ1-1; weak D call: TRBD1 (5 bases). The CDR3 runs 14 residues. V was shortened by 6 bases and J by 7 bases, with 18 bases between the two germline ends. Germline V gene sequence: CDR1 ENHRY, CDR2 SYGVKD. DNA for the CDR3: TGTGCCATCAGGAAGGACCGGGGGTTTATTGAAGCTTTCTTT. Protein sequence: CAIRKDRGFIEAFF.

A word on this clonotype: Relative to the germline gene, one junction end is altered; a read error may explain this. The chain couples TRBV20-1 to TRBJ2-1; 9 bases are shared with TRBD2. CDR3 length equals 15 residues. The germline V gene encodes CDR1 DFQATT and CDR2 SNEGSKA (reference sequence). The chain's CDR3 is CSARGTSRDNNEQLF. The CDR3, as DNA: TGCAGTGCTAGGGGGACTAGCCGTGACAACAATGAGCAGTTGTTC.

This clonotype was detected only once. The genes are TRBV29-1 and TRBJ2-7; 13 bases fit TRBD2. The CDR3 consists of 14 residues. The germline V gene encodes CDR1 SQVTM and CDR2 ANQGSEA. CDR3 amino acids: CGTLLAGGPREQYF. The CDR3 DNA sequence: TGCGGCACGCTACTAGCGGGAGGGCCTCGGGAGCAGTACTTC.

Comment on this clonotype: Sequence at one end of the junction differs from germline and may be a read error. The J gene is TRBJ1-5, the V gene TRBV30; D remains ambiguous. CDR1 and CDR2 (germline): GTSNPN, SVGIG (reference sequence). This CDR3 is built from 13 residues. The CDR3 sequence is CTWSVDDNQPQHF. Written as DNA, the CDR3 is TGTACCTGGAGTGTAGACGACAATCAGCCCCAGCATTTT.

A word on this clonotype: A much larger clone sits a single nucleotide away, making a read error possible. The chain joins TRBV28 to TRBJ1-2; unclear D gene. The CDR3 runs to 13 residues. Germline V CDR1 and CDR2: MDHEN, SYDVKM. The CDR3 sequence is CTSFRIDELGYTF. CDR3 DNA sequence: TGTACCAGCTTCCGGATCGACGAACTTGGCTACACCTTC.

The sample holds many counts of this clonotype. The chain has TRBV10-3 and TRBJ2-3; the D gene is possibly TRBD1 (5 bases). Germline CDR1 reads ENHRY; CDR2 reads SYGVKD. The CDR3 runs 16 residues. The V and J ends lost 3 bases and 1 base respectively, with 14 bases between them. CDR3: CAISELWGRGTDTQYF. The CDR3 coding sequence is TGTGCCATCAGTGAATTGTGGGGCAGAGGCACAGATACGCAGTATTTT.

Details on this clonotype: A much larger clone sits a single nucleotide away, making a read error possible. This sequence joins TRBV24-1 and TRBJ2-3; no reliable D call. This CDR3 region has 14 residues. Trimming removed 1 base from V and 4 bases from J, with 8 bases in between. Germline V gives CDR1 KGHDR, CDR2 SFDVKD. In nucleotides, the CDR3 is TGTGCCACCAGTGATTTCGGCCTCGCAGATACGCAGTATTTT. Translating it yields CATSDFGLADTQYF.

Concerning this clonotype: The junction departs from germline at one end; a sequencing error may be responsible. V and J are TRBV7-3 and TRBJ2-4; 11 bases match TRBD2. The CDR3 contains 14 residues. Germline V CDR1 and CDR2: SGHTA, FQGTGA. The CDR3 region is CTSSPTSGRNIQYF. Written as DNA, the CDR3 is TGTACCAGCAGCCCAACTAGCGGGAGAAACATTCAGTACTTC.

On this clonotype: A read error may explain this, as a much larger clone is one base away. The chain combines TRBV6-1 with TRBJ2-3; 9 bases are shared with TRBD2. Germline CDR1 reads MNHNS; CDR2 reads SASEGT. V lost 4 bases, J lost 5 bases, and 7 bases stayed unmatched. The CDR3 is 15 amino acids. The CDR3 protein is CASSGTSEGGDTQYF. For the CDR3, the DNA is TGTGCCAGCAGTGGGACTAGCGAGGGGGGAGATACGCAGTATTTT.

This clonotype was detected many times. This rearrangement joins TRBV6-5 to TRBJ1-6; 11 bases are shared with TRBD1. V trimming: 0 bases; J trimming: 7 bases; junction bases outside the gene matches: 5. There are 17 residues in the CDR3. Germline CDR1 MNHEY, CDR2 SVGAGI. DNA for the CDR3: TGTGCCAGCAGTTACTCGGTCAGGGACAGGGGGAATTCACCCCTCCACTTT. It encodes CASSYSVRDRGNSPLHF.

For this clonotype: Possible read error: a much larger clone is one base away. The chain uses TRBV20-1 and TRBJ2-7; either TRBD1 or TRBD2 may fit D (5 bases each). V was shortened by 6 bases and J by 6 bases, with 18 bases between the two germline ends. The CDR3 is 13 amino acids. Germline CDR1 is DFQATT and CDR2 is SNEGSKA (reference sequence). CDR3 region: CSALGTRAGEQYF. In nucleotides, the CDR3 is TGCAGTGCCCTAGGGACCCGTGCCGGCGAGCAGTACTTC.

As regards this clonotype: The germline gene is not matched at one end of the junction; a read error may be the cause. The chain has TRBV6-5 and TRBJ2-1; 10 nucleotides match TRBD1. The CDR3 totals 16 residues. The germline V gene has CDR1 MNHEY and CDR2 SVGAGI. CDR3 amino acids: CAGRSQGQGSPDEQFF. The CDR3 bases are TGTGCCGGCAGGTCCCAGGGACAGGGGTCGCCTGATGAGCAGTTCTTC.

Points on this clonotype: Mismatch with germline at one junction end may stem from a read error. The chain joins TRBV4-1 to TRBJ1-5; D is unresolved. The CDR3 has 17 residues. Looked up from germline, CDR1 is MGHRA and CDR2 is YSYEKL. Here the CDR3 DNA reads TGCGCCAACAGCCAAGATGGTTACGTGACATGGGAACAGCCCCAACATTTT. Translated, it gives CANSQDGYVTWEQPQHF.

On this clonotype: The CDR3 carries no conserved terminal phenylalanine or tryptophan, so it likely arises from a read error. This rearrangement joins TRBV6-5 to TRBJ1-1; D unresolved. Germline lookup yields CDR1 MNHEY and CDR2 SVGAGI. This CDR3 has 13 amino acids. V was pared by 5 bases and J by 2 bases, with 9 bases between. The CDR3 protein is CASSTRQNTEAFL. The CDR3 DNA sequence: TGTGCCAGCAGTACCCGGCAAAACACTGAAGCTTTCTTA.

This clonotype came up many times. The chain carries TRBV5-4 and TRBJ2-3, with a tentative D call TRBD2 (5 bases). The CDR3 has 14 residues. Germline lookup yields CDR1 SGHNT and CDR2 YYREEE (reference sequence). Between the trimmed V and J ends, which lost 3 bases and 1 base, there was a span of 9 bases. This chain's CDR3 is CASSSHGGTDTQYF. As DNA, the CDR3 is TGTGCCAGCAGCTCGCACGGGGGCACAGATACGCAGTATTTT.